Below are 15 T cell receptor beta chains sequenced from a single sample in a study of CD8+ T cells in alopecia areata (dated by TCRdb to the late 2010s). Libraries were made using the immunoSEQ multiplex PCR assay. RNA was extracted from all samples and reverse transcribed into cDNA as template for TCR sequencing. Here the immuneACCESS table is served through TCRdb, limited to in-frame sequences with V and J called. Missing clones are a known gap in these copies; in checked studies unresolved V genes cover under half, and the rest lacks a known reason. This sample comprises around 98,000 clones, over 40% of them detected only once. The ten most abundant clones make up about 0.79% of the sample. Sequencing input: CD4+ T cells sorted from blood. These TCRs come from a human donor with alopecia areata.

This clone was seen more than once but under ten times. V usage is TRBV18 and J usage is TRBJ2-3, with 11 nucleotides matching TRBD2. Germline CDR1 and CDR2: KGHSH and LQKENI. CDR3 length: 17 residues. The junction had 10 bases not matched to a gene; V was cut back by 5 bases and J by 3 bases. DNA for the CDR3: TGTGCCAGCTCATATAGCGGGAGGGCCAAGTCGACAGATACGCAGTATTTT. Translating it yields CASSYSGRAKSTDTQYF.

The chain uses TRBV5-6 and TRBJ1-6; TRBD1 matches at 10 bases. The CDR3 is 14 residues long. The germline V gene encodes CDR1 SGHDT and CDR2 YYEEEE. V was pared by 5 bases and J by 9 bases, with 5 bases of the junction left unmatched. The CDR3 sequence is CASRSRDRGSPLHF. The CDR3 DNA reads TGTGCCAGCAGATCCCGGGACAGGGGTTCACCCCTCCACTTT. The full variable domain, rest sourced from reference TRBV5-6 and TRBJ1-6, is DAGVTQSPTHLIKTRGQQVTLRCSPKSGHDTVSWYQQALGQGPQFIFQYYEEEERQRGNFPDRFSGHQFPNYSSELNVNALLLGDSALYLCASRSRDRGSPLHFGNGTRLTVT.

This clone occurred a few times. This chain connects TRBV6-6 to TRBJ2-7, with 10 bases that match TRBD1. The germline V gene encodes CDR1 MNHNY and CDR2 SVGAGI (reference sequence). CDR3 size: 14 residues. V gave up 7 bases and J gave up 3 bases; unmatched junction bases: 6. The chain's CDR3 is CASTRGTGDYEQYF. The CDR3 coding sequence is TGTGCCAGCACCCGCGGGACAGGGGACTACGAGCAGTACTTC.

A word on this clone: The same CDR3 is also encoded by other DNA sequences in this sample. Here the CDR3 DNA reads TGCAGCGTTGAACAGGGTGGGACAGATACGCAGTATTTT. It specifies CSVEQGGTDTQYF. This sequence joins TRBV29-1 and TRBJ2-3; D is possibly TRBD1 (5 bases). The CDR3 contains 13 residues. Trimming shortened V by 2 bases and J by 3 bases, and 9 bases separated the two germline ends. Germline CDR1 and CDR2: SQVTM and ANQGSEA.

The count of this clone is one. J is TRBJ2-5 and V is TRBV5-4; D may be TRBD1 or TRBD2 (5 bases each). Germline CDR1 is SGHNT and CDR2 is YYREEE (reference sequence). CDR3 length: 14 amino acids. The V and J ends lost 4 bases and 1 base respectively, with 11 bases between them. The CDR3 region is CASSPGPSQETQYF. DNA of the CDR3: TGTGCCAGCAGCCCGGGACCGTCCCAAGAGACCCAGTACTTC.

V and J are TRBV30 and TRBJ2-2; D is possibly TRBD2 (6 bases). This CDR3 comprises 12 residues. The germline CDR1 and CDR2 sequences are GTSNPN and SVGIG (reference sequence). The V end lost 3 bases, the J end lost 6 bases, and 8 bases lay between the germline ends. The CDR3 nucleotides are TGTGCCTGGAGAGCGGGTCCCGGGGAGCTGTTTTTT. Protein: CAWRAGPGELFF.

The chain recombines TRBV28 with TRBJ2-1, with D uncertain. Germline-derived CDR1 and CDR2 are MDHEN and SYDVKM. V shed 5 bases and J shed 4 bases, with 3 bases lying between them. The length of the CDR3 is 11 residues. The CDR3 sequence: CASSRYNEQFF. CDR3 bases: TGTGCCAGCAGTAGATACAATGAGCAGTTCTTC.

V usage is TRBV28 and J usage is TRBJ1-1, with D hard to call. V was trimmed by 7 bases and J by 4 bases, leaving 7 bases between them. From germline, CDR1 is MDHEN and CDR2 SYDVKM. CDR3 size: 11 residues. The CDR3 DNA is TGTGCCAGCACGAGCCTCACTGAAGCTTTCTTT. Its translation: CASTSLTEAFF.

This clone was seen more than once but under ten times. This chain connects TRBV2 to TRBJ1-2, with a weak D call TRBD1 (5 bases). This CDR3 has 13 amino acids. V was pared by 10 bases and J by 2 bases, with 14 bases between. The germline gives CDR1 SNHLY, CDR2 FYNNEI. As DNA, the CDR3 is TGTGCCACCCTGCCCCGGGGGAACTATGGCTACACCTTC. Translated, it gives CATLPRGNYGYTF.

The chain has TRBV5-1 and TRBJ2-3, with TRBD2 as a possible D gene (5 bases). V was pared by 0 bases and J by 0 bases, with 11 bases between. The germline V gene has CDR1 SGHRS and CDR2 YFSETQ. The CDR3 runs 16 residues. This chain's CDR3 is CASSLVETTSTDTQYF. For the CDR3, the DNA is TGCGCCAGCAGCTTGGTCGAGACTACCAGCACAGATACGCAGTATTTT.

CDR3 amino acids: CASSFLAPYNEQFF. For the CDR3, the DNA is TGTGCCAGCAGTTTCCTAGCCCCCTACAATGAGCAGTTCTTC. The chain has TRBV28 and TRBJ2-1, with a tentative D call TRBD2 (5 bases). Germline V CDR1 and CDR2: MDHEN, SYDVKM. The V gene lost 3 bases and the J gene lost 2 bases, with 8 bases spanning the gap. This CDR3 region has 14 residues.

This chain joins TRBV28 and TRBJ2-7, with TRBD1 identical over 8 bases. The CDR3 runs 10 residues. V shed 11 bases and J 7 bases; nucleotides not matched to a gene: 4. CDR1 and CDR2 (germline): MDHEN, SYDVKM. The CDR3 DNA reads TGTGCCGCAGGGGGCGATGAGCAGTACTTC. This codes for CAAGGDEQYF.

The chain has TRBV6-5 and TRBJ2-7; D possibly corresponds to TRBD1 (6 bases). The germline V gene has CDR1 MNHEY and CDR2 SVGAGI. CDR3 size: 13 residues. Deletions cut 6 bases from V and 4 bases from J, with 13 bases between. The CDR3 region is CASSRSGEYEQYF. The CDR3, as DNA: TGTGCCAGCAGCAGGTCAGGGGAGTACGAGCAGTACTTC.

The J gene is TRBJ1-3, the V gene TRBV30; 10 nucleotides agree with TRBD1. This CDR3 is 15 amino acids long. The V gene end was trimmed by 3 bases and the J gene end by 1 base; junction bases not matched to a gene: 3. Germline CDR1 is GTSNPN and CDR2 is SVGIG (reference sequence). The CDR3 region is CAWRGQGLSGNTIYF. DNA of the CDR3: TGTGCCTGGAGGGGACAGGGGTTGTCTGGAAACACCATATATTTT.

This sequence joins TRBV29-1 and TRBJ2-7; 9 nucleotides agree with TRBD1. CDR3 length: 14 amino acids. Germline CDR1 is SQVTM and CDR2 is ANQGSEA. The ends lost 6 bases at V and 6 bases at J; junction bases unmatched: 12. The CDR3 DNA reads as TGCAGCGTGTATCTGGGACAGGGTGCCCTCGAGCAGTACTTC. It is translated as CSVYLGQGALEQYF.